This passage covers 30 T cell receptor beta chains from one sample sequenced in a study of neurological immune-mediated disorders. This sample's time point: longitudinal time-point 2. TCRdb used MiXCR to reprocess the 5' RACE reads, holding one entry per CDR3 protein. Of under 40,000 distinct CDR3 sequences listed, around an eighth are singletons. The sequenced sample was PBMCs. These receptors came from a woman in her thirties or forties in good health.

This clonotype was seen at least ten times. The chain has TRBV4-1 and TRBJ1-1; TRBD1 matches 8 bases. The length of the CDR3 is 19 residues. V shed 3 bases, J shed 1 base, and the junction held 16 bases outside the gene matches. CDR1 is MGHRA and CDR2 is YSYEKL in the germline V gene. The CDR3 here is CASSQTAVRTGTRNTEAFF. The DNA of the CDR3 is TGCGCCAGCAGCCAGACCGCCGTTCGGACAGGGACAAGGAACACTGAAGCTTTCTTT.

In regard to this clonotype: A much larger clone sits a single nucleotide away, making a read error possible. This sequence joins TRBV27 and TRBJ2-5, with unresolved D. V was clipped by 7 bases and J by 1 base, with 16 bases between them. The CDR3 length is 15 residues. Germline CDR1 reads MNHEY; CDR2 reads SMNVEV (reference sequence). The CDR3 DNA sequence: TGTGCCAGCATGGCCCTCCTGGCCCCCCAAGAGACCCAGTACTTC. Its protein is CASMALLAPQETQYF.

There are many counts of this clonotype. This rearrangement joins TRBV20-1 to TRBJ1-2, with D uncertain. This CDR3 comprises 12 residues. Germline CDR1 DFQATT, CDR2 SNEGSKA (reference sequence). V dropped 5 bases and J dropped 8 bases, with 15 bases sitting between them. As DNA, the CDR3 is TGCAGTGCTCGGACGTACCTTGGGGGCTACACCTTC. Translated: CSARTYLGGYTF.

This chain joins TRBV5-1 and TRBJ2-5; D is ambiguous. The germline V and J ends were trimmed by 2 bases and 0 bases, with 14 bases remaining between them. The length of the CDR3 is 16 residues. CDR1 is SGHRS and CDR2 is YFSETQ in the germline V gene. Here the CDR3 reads CASSFIIGVYQETQYF. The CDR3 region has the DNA TGCGCCAGCAGCTTCATTATCGGCGTATACCAAGAGACCCAGTACTTC.

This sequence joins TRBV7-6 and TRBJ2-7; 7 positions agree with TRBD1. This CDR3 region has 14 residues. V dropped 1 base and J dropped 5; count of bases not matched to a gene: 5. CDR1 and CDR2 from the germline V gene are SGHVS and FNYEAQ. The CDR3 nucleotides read TGTGCCAGCAGCTTAGACAGGGGTGGCCACGAGCAGTACTTC. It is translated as CASSLDRGGHEQYF.

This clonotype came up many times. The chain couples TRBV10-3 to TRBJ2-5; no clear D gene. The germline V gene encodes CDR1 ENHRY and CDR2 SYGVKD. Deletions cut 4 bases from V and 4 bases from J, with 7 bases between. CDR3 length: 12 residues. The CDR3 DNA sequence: TGTGCCATCAGTGCGGTGGGAGAGACCCAGTACTTC. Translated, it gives CAISAVGETQYF.

CDR3 sequence (DNA): TGCAGTGCCCTTGGGACAGGGGTCTACGAGCAGTACTTC. Translation gives CSALGTGVYEQYF. The V and J genes are TRBV20-1 and TRBJ2-7; TRBD1 aligns across 10 bases. CDR3 size: 13 residues. Trimming cost V 6 bases and J 3 bases; bases outside gene matches: 5. Germline CDR1 reads DFQATT; CDR2 reads SNEGSKA (reference sequence).

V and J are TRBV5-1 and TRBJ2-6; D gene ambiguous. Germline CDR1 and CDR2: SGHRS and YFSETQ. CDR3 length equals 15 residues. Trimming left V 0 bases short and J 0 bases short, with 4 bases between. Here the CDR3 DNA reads TGCGCCAGCAGCTTGGGTGCCTCTGGGGCCAACGTCCTGACTTTC. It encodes CASSLGASGANVLTF.

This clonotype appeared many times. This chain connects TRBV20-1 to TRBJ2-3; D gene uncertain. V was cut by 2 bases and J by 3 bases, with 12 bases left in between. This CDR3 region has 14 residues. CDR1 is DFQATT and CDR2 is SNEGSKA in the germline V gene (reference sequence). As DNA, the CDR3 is TGCAGTGCTAGATACCAGTACGGAACAGATACGCAGTATTTT. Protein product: CSARYQYGTDTQYF.

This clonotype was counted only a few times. The CDR3 protein is CASSLQGVAGELFF. DNA of the CDR3: TGTGCCAGCAGCTTACAAGGGGTAGCCGGGGAGCTGTTTTTT. The chain carries TRBV5-8 and TRBJ2-2; TRBD1 might be the D (5 bases). This CDR3 is built from 14 residues. V was trimmed by 2 bases and J by 6 bases, leaving 11 bases between them. Germline assignment: CDR1 SGHTS and CDR2 YDEGEE.

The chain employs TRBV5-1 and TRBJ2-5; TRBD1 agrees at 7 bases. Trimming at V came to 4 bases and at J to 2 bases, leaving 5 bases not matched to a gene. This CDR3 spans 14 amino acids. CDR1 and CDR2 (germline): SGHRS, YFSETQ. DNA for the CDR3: TGCGCCAGCAGCCGGGACAGAGAACAAGAGACCCAGTACTTC. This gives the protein CASSRDREQETQYF.

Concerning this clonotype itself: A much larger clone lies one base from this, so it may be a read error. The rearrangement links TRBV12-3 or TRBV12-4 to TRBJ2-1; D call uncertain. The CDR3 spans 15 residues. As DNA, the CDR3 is TGTGCCAGCAGTTTTGGCGACCAAGGATCTCCTGAGCAGATCTTC. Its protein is CASSFGDQGSPEQIF.

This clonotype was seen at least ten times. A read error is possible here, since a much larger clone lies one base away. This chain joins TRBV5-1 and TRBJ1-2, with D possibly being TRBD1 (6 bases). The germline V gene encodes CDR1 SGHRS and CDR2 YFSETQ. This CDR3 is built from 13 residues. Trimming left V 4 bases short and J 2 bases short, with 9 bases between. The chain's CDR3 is CASSHGQNYGYTF. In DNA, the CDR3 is TGCGCCAGCAGCCACGGACAGAACTATGGCTACACCTTC.

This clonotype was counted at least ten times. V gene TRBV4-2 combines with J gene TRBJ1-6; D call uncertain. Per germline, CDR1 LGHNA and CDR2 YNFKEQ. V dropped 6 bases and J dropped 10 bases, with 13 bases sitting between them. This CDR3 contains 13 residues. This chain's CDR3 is CASSSPRESPLHF. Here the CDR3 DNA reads TGTGCCAGCAGTTCACCTCGGGAATCACCCCTCCACTTT.

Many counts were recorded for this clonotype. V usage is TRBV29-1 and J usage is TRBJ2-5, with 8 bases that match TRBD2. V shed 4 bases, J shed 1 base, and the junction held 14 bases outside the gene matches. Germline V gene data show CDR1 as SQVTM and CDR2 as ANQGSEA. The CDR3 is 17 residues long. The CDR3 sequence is CSVGLSGTRQSQETQYF. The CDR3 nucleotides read TGCAGCGTTGGGCTCTCCGGGACTAGACAATCCCAAGAGACCCAGTACTTC.

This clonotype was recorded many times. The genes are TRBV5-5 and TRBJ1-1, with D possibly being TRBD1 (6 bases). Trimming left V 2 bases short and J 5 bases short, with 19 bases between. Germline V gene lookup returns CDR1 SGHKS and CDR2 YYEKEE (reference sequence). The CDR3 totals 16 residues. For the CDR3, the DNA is TGTGCCAGCAGCTTCCAGGGGCCTAGGGTAGAGACTGAAGCTTTCTTT. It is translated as CASSFQGPRVETEAFF.

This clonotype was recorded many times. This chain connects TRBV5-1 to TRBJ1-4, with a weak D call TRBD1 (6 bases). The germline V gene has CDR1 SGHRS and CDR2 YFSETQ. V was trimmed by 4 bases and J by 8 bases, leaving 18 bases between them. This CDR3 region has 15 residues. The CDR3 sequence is CASSIQGGEDEKLFF. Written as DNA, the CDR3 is TGCGCCAGCAGCATTCAAGGGGGAGAGGACGAAAAACTGTTTTTT.

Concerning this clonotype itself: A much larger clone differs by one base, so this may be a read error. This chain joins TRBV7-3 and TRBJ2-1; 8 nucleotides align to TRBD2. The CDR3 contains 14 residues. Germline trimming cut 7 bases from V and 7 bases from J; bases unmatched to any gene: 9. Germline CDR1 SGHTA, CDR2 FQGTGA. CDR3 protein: CASIPAGLANEQFF. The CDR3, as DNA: TGTGCCAGCATCCCCGCCGGACTAGCAAATGAGCAGTTCTTC.

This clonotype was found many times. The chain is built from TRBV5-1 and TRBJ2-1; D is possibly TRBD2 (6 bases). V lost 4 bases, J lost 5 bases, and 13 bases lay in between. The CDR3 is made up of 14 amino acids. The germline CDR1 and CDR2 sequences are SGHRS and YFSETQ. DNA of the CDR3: TGCGCCAGCAGCCTCGGGACTCTCCACAATGAGCAGTTCTTC. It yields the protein CASSLGTLHNEQFF.

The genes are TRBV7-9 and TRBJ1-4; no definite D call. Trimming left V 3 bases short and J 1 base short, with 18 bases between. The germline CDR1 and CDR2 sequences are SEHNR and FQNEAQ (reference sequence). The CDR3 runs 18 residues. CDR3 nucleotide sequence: TGTGCCAGCAGCTTTAATCGGGCGAAGGGTGGAACTAATGAAAAACTGTTTTTT. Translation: CASSFNRAKGGTNEKLFF.

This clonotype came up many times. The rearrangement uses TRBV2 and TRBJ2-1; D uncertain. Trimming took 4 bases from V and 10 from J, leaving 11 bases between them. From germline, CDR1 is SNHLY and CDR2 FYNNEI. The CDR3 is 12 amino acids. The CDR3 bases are TGTGCCAGCAGTGCCTACGCTAGGGAGCAGTTCTTC. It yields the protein CASSAYAREQFF.

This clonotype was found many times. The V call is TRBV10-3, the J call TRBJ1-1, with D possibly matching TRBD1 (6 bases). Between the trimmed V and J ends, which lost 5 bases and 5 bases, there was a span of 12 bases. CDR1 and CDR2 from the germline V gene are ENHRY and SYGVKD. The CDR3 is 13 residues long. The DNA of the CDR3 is TGTGCCATCAGTCAGGGGTTGAGGACTGAAGCTTTCTTT. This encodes CAISQGLRTEAFF.

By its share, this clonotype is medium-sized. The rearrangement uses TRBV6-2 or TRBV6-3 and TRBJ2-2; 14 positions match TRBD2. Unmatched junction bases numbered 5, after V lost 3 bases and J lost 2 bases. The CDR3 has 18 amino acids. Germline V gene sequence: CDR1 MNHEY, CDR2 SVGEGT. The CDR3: CASSYPGLAGGNTGELFF. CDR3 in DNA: TGTGCCAGCAGTTATCCCGGACTAGCGGGGGGCAACACCGGGGAGCTGTTTTTT.

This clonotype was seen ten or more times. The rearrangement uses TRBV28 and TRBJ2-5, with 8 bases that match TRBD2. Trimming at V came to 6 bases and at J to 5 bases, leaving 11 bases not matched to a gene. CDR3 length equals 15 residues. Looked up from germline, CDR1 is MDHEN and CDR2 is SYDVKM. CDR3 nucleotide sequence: TGTGCCAGCAGCCAAGGACTAGCCGGTTACGAGACCCAGTACTTC. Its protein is CASSQGLAGYETQYF.

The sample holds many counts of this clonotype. This chain's CDR3 is CASSPRDSHNEQFF. The CDR3 coding sequence is TGTGCCAGCTCCCCAAGGGACAGTCACAATGAGCAGTTCTTC. The chain is built from TRBV18 and TRBJ2-1; 7 nucleotides line up with TRBD1. The CDR3 sequence is 14 residues long. Germline CDR1 and CDR2: KGHSH and LQKENI. The V segment lost 6 bases and the J segment 5 bases; nucleotides outside the gene matches: 7.

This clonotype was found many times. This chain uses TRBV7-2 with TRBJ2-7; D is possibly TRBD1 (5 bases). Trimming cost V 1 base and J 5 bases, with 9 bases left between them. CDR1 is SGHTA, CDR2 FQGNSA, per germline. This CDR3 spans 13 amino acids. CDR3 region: CASSLVGAHEQYF. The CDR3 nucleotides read TGTGCCAGCAGCTTAGTTGGGGCCCACGAGCAGTACTTC.

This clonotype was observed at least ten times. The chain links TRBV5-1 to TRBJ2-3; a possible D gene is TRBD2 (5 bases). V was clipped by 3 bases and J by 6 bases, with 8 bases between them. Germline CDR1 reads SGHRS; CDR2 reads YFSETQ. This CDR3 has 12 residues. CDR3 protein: CASSSRGDTQYF. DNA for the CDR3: TGCGCCAGCAGCTCTCGCGGGGATACGCAGTATTTT.

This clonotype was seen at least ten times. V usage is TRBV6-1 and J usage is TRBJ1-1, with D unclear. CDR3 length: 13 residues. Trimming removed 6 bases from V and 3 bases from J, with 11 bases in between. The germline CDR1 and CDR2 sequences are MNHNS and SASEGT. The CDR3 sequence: CASRLDLDTEAFF. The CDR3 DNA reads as TGTGCCAGCAGGCTAGATCTGGACACTGAAGCTTTCTTT.

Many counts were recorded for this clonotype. The CDR3 loop reads CAIGTGGRNEQFF. The CDR3 DNA follows: TGTGCCATCGGGACAGGGGGACGGAATGAGCAGTTCTTC. The chain links TRBV10-3 to TRBJ2-1, with TRBD1 matching 11 bases. Per the germline V gene, CDR1 is ENHRY and CDR2 is SYGVKD. This CDR3 has 13 residues. V dropped 8 bases and J dropped 7; count of bases not matched to a gene: 4.

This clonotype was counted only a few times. The CDR3 DNA is TGTGCCAGCAGCGATGTGGGGAGCTATGGCTACACCTTC. Translating gives CASSDVGSYGYTF. The V gene is TRBV5-6, the J gene TRBJ1-2; no clear D gene. Germline CDR1 reads SGHDT; CDR2 reads YYEEEE. The CDR3 sequence is 13 residues long. Trimming removed 4 bases from V and 4 bases from J, with 11 bases in between. The variable domain in full, with the rest retrieved from reference TRBV5-6 and TRBJ1-2, is DAGVTQSPTHLIKTRGQQVTLRCSPKSGHDTVSWYQQALGQGPQFIFQYYEEEERQRGNFPDRFSGHQFPNYSSELNVNALLLGDSALYLCASSDVGSYGYTFGSGTRLTVV.